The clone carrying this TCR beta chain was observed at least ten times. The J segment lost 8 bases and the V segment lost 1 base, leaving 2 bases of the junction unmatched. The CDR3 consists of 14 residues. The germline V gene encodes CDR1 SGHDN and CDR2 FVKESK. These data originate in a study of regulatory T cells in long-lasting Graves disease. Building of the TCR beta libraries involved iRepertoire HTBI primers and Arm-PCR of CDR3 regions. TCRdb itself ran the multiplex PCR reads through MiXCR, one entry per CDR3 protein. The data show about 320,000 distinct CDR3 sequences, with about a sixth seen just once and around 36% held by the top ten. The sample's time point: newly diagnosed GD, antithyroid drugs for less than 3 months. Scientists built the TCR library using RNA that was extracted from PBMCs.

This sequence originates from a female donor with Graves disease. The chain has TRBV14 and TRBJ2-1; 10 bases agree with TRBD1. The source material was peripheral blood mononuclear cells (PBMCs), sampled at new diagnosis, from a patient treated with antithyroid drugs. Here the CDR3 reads CASSQGTGGYEQFF. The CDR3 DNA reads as TGTGCCAGCAGCCAAGGGACAGGGGGTTATGAGCAGTTCTTC.